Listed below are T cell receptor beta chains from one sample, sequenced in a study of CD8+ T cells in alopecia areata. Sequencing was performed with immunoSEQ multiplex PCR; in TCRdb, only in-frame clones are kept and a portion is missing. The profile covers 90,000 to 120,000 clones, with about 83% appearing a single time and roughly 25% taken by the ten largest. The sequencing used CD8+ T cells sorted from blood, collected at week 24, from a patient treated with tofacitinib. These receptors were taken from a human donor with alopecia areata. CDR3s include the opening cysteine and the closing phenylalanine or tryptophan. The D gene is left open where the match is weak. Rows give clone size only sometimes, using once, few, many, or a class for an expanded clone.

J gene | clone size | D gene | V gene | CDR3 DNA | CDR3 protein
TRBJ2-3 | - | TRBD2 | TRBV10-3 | TGTGCCATCAGTGAGCCGGAGACTAGCGGGGGCCAATACACAGATACGCAGTATTTT | CAISEPETSGGQYTDTQYF
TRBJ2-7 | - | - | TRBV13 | TGTGCCAGCAGTTATGGGCGATACGAGCAGTACTTC | CASSYGRYEQYF
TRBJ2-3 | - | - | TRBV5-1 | TGCGCCAGCAGCCCGGGGAGGTCAGACACAGATACGCAGTATTTT | CASSPGRSDTDTQYF
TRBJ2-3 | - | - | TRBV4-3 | TGCGCCAGCAGCCAAGAGGCTAGCCCCATTAGCACAGATACGCAGTATTTT | CASSQEASPISTDTQYF
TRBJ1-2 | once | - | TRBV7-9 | TGTGCCAGCAGCTTCCACGGGGAGGGGCTCTATGGCTACACCTTC | CASSFHGEGLYGYTF
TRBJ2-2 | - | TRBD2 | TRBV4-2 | TGTGCCAGCAGCCAAGAAGCGGGGGGGAACACCGGGGAGCTGTTTTTT | CASSQEAGGNTGELFF
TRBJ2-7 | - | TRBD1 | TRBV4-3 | TGCGCCAGCAGCCCAGGACAGGTTTATAACGAGCAGTACTTC | CASSPGQVYNEQYF
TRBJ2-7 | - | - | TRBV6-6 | TGTGCCAGCACGGTTCCGGGGGCTCAAACCTACGAGCAGTACTTC | CASTVPGAQTYEQYF
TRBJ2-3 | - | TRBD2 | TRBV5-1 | TGCGCCAGCAGCTTGCCGGGCCCTAGCGGGGGGGCCGGAGATACGCAGTATTTT | CASSLPGPSGGAGDTQYF
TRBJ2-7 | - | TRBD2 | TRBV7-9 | TGTGCCAGCAGCCCCCTAGCGGGGGGGACCTACGAGCAGTACTTC | CASSPLAGGTYEQYF
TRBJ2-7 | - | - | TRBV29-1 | TGCAGCGTTGAGGGGCCAGGGATATACGAGCAGTACTTC | CSVEGPGIYEQYF
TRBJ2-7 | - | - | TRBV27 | TGTGCCAGCACCCCATACCGGGACTCCTACGAGCAGTACTTC | CASTPYRDSYEQYF
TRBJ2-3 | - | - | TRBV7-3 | TGTGCCAGCAGCTTTCTAGAGATGGGCACAGATACGCAGTATTTT | CASSFLEMGTDTQYF
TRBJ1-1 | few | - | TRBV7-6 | TGTGCCAGCAGCTTAGCGCGAAGTAACACTGAAGCTTTCTTT | CASSLARSNTEAFF
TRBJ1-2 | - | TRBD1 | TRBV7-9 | TGTGCCAGCAGAATAACCTTGACAGGGCCGAACTATGGCTACACCTTC | CASRITLTGPNYGYTF
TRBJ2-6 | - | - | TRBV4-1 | TGCGCCAGCAGCCATCGGACAGACCTCTCTGGGGCCAACGTCCTGACTTTC | CASSHRTDLSGANVLTF
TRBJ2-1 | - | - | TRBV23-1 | TGCGCCAGCAGTCAAACCCCCAGGTCAACTAGTGTTGCCTACAATGAGCAGTTCTTC | CASSQTPRSTSVAYNEQFF
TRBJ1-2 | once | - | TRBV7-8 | TGTGCCAGCAGCCCTAAGGCTCTGGCTAACTATGGCTACACCTTC | CASSPKALANYGYTF
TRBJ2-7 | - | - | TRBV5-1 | TGCGCCAGCAGCTTGGGGCAGGCCAGGAGCTCCTACGAGCAGTACTTC | CASSLGQARSSYEQYF